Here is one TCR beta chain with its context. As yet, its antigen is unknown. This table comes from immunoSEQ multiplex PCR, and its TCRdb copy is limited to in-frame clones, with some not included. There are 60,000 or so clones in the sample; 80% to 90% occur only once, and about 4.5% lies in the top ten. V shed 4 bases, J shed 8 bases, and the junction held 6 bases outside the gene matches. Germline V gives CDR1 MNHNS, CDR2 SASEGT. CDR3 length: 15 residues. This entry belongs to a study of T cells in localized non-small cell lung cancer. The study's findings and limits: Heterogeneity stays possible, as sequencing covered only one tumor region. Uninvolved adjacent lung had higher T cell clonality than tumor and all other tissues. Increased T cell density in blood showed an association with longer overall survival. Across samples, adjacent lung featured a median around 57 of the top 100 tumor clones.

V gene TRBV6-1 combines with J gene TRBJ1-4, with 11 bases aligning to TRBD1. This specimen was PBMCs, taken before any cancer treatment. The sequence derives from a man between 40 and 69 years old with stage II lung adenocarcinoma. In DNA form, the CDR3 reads TGTGCCAGCAGTGCCGGACAGGGGGCAGGGGAAAAACTGTTTTTT. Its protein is CASSAGQGAGEKLFF.